Reported below is one T cell receptor (beta chain). Its antigen is as yet unknown. Use of 60 Vbeta and 13 Jbeta primers characterized the PCR. Sequencing used immunoSEQ multiplex PCR; TCRdb keeps in-frame clones, though not all of them. The table shows tens of thousands of clones, with about 70% occurring only once. Donors showed nominal health when sampled, although they likely had unrecorded immune exposures. This sample was included in a study of cytomegalovirus exposure and HLA in healthy donors. The germline V gene has CDR1 MNHEY and CDR2 SVGAGI. The CDR3 totals 16 residues. The V end lost 0 bases, the J end lost 0 bases, and 8 bases lay between the germline ends. Study conclusions and caveats: In a later analysis, an Asian-associated ancestry cluster reportedly showed fewer N-insertions than the roughly 700-donor mean. Sequencing probably produced one cluster of sequence variants that were highly shared.

This TCR was sampled from a man between 18 and 35 years old in good health and CMV-seronegative. The sequencing input was PBMCs. This chain joins TRBV6-5 and TRBJ2-2; D possibly corresponds to TRBD2 (6 bases). The CDR3 DNA follows: TGTGCCAGCAGTTACTCGACGGGGGCGAACACCGGGGAGCTGTTTTTT. Protein sequence: CASSYSTGANTGELFF.